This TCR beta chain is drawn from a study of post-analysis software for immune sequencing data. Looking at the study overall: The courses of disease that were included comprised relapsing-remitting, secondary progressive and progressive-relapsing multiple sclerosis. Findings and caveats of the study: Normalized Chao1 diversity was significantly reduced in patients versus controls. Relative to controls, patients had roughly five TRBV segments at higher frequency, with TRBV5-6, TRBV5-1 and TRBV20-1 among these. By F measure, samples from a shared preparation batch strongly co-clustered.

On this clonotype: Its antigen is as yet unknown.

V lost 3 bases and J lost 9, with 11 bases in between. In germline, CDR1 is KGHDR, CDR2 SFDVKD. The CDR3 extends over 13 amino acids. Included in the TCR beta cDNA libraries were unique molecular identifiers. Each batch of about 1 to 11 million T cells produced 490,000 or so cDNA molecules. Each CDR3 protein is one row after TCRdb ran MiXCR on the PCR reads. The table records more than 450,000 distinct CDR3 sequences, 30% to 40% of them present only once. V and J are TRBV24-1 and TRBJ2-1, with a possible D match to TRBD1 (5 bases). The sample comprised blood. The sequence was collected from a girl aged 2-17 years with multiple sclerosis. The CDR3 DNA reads TGTGCCACCAGTGATCGCCAGGGCCCTGAGCAGTTCTTC. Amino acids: CATSDRQGPEQFF.